The present TCR beta chain was sequenced within a study of CD8+CD57+ T cells in acquired aplastic anemia (dated by TCRdb to the late 2010s). About the investigation overall: DNA extracted from sorted CD4+ and CD8+ cells had a mean of approximately 3.4 ug, with a range of about 0.18 to 27.4 ug. CD8+CD57+ expansion was defined as frequency above the mean frequency observed in healthy subjects.

The patients picked for sequencing were ones in whom flow cytometry had shown an expansion of CD8+CD57+ cells. Every patient had a diagnosis of severe acquired aplastic anemia based on International Study of Aplastic Anemia and Agranulocytosis and Camitta criteria. Patients had received no therapy at the time of blood sampling. In the study, sorted CD4+ and CD8+ blood T cells from patients with severe aplastic anemia and from healthy subjects underwent deep sequencing of TCR repertoires. Patients were enrolled in the USA under clinicaltrials.gov protocols 00001620, 01623167, 00001397, 00071045, 00081523 and 00961064. Ficoll-Paque density gradient centrifugation was used to isolate peripheral blood mononuclear cells. Before DNA was extracted, CD4+ and CD8+ T cells were sorted using either FACS or magnetic beads. Study-wide findings and limitations: No significant difference in CD8+ Simpson's diversity was found between patients and healthy controls (P=0.060). Around 27 CD8+ CDR3 sequences were shared between patients and controls but appeared highly expressed in patients and within their immunodominant clones.

Genomic DNA served as template for TCR beta VDJ combination and CDR3 sequence profiling. An Illumina HiSeq 2000 was the platform used for TCR repertoire sequencing. The authors processed their data as follows. TRBV/TRBJ rearrangement plots, CDR3 size and DJ length profiles, and Simpson's diversity index were used to evaluate the repertoires. The immunodominant clone was defined as the most abundant DNA sequence in deep sequencing data. CDR3 amino acid sequences were screened for sharing across subjects and compared with published repertoires and the VDJdb database. TCRdb took the public reads, trimmed them with fastp at Q25, ran MiXCR for clone calling and kept in-frame beta chains. Rows are unified per CDR3 protein, each entry keeping the most common DNA and genes. These V and J calls derive from TCRdb rather than the authors' analysis. For this sample there are fewer than 250,000 distinct CDR3 sequences; around half appear just once. 7.8% of the sample rests with the top ten.

The CDR3 starts with the cysteine, ends with the phenylalanine, and has 13 residues. CDR3 DNA is the only sequence kept; it has 39 bases, read in frame from the first base. A distance of 18 bases separates the germline ends of V and J, which lose 4 bases and 12 bases respectively. The germline V gene supplies CDR1 MGHDK and CDR2 SYGVNS. About this clonotype itself: Its binding antigen is unknown. No base quality values were provided; no much bigger clone lies one nucleotide off.

The sequencing input was sorted CD4+, CD8+, or CD8+CD57+ T cells (not recorded which) from PBMCs. The rearranged chain carries TRBV25-1 and TRBJ1-2, with no reliable assignment of the D segment. This TCR derives from a human donor with aplastic anemia. The CDR3 in this case is CASSAGRNPGNTF. The DNA sequence is given as TGTGCCAGCAGTGCAGGCCGAAATCCTGGAAACACCTTC.